This TCR beta chain was retrieved from a study of lymphopenia after photon versus proton radiotherapy. Profiling relied on immunoSEQ multiplex PCR, and the TCRdb table lists in-frame clones only, not all of them. The sample lists more than 70,000 clones, around 83% occurring once. The germline V gene has CDR1 SEHNR and CDR2 FQNEAQ (reference sequence). V dropped 4 bases and J dropped 7; count of bases not matched to a gene: 4. The CDR3 covers 15 residues. Source: peripheral blood, taken from a patient treated with proton-based radiotherapy. The chain links TRBV7-9 to TRBJ2-1; 13 bases match TRBD2. This TCR came from a man in his 60s with pancreatic cancer. CDR3 residues: CASSYGLAGENEQFF. The CDR3 DNA reads TGTGCCAGCAGCTACGGACTAGCGGGGGAAAATGAGCAGTTCTTC.